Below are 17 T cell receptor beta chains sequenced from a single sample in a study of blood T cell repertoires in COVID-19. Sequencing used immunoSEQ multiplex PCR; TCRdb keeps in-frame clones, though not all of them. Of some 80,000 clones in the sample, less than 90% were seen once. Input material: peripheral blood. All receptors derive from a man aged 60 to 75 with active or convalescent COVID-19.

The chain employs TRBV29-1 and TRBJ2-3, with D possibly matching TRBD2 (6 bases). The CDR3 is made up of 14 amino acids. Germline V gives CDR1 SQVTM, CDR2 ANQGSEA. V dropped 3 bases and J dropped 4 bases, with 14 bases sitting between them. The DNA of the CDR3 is TGCAGCGTTGAGGGGACTTCCGCCCCAGATACGCAGTATTTT. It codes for CSVEGTSAPDTQYF.

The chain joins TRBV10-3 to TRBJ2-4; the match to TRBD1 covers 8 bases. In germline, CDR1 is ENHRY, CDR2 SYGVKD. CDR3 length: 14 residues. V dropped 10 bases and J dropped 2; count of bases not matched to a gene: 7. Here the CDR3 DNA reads TGTGCCACCGGACAGGGTCAAACCAAAAACATTCAGTACTTC. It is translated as CATGQGQTKNIQYF.

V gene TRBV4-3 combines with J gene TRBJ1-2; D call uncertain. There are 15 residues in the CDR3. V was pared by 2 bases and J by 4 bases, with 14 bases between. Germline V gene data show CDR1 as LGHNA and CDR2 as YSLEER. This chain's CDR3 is CASSQRLREVYGYTF. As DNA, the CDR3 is TGCGCCAGCAGCCAAAGACTTCGGGAGGTCTATGGCTACACCTTC.

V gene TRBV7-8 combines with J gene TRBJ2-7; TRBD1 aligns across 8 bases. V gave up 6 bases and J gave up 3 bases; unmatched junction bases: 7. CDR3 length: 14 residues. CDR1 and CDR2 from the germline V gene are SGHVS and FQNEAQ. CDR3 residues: CASRRGTGGYEQYF. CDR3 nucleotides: TGTGCCAGCAGGCGTGGGACAGGAGGCTACGAGCAGTACTTC.

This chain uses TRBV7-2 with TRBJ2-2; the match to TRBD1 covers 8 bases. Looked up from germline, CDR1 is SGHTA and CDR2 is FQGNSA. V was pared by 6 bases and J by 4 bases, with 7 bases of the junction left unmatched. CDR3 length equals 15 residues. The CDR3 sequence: CASRAGGGSTGELFF. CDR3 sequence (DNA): TGTGCCAGCAGGGCAGGGGGCGGTAGCACCGGGGAGCTGTTTTTT.

The CDR3 sequence: CASRRAGTEAFF. In DNA form, the CDR3 reads TGTGCCAGCAGACGGGCAGGGACTGAAGCTTTCTTT. The V gene is TRBV5-6, the J gene TRBJ1-1, with a tentative D call TRBD1 (5 bases). CDR3 size: 12 residues. Trimming removed 5 bases from V and 5 bases from J, with 10 bases in between. Germline assignment: CDR1 SGHDT and CDR2 YYEEEE.

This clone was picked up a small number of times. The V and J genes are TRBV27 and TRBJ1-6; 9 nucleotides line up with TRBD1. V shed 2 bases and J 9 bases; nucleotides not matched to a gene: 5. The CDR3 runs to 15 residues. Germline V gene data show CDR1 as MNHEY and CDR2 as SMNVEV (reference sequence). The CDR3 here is CASSLIQGAGSPLHF. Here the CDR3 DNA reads TGTGCCAGCAGTTTAATACAGGGGGCTGGTTCACCCCTCCACTTT.

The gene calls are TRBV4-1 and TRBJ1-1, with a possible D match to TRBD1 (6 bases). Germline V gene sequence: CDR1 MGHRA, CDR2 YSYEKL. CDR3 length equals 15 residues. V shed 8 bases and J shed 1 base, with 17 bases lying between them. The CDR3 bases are TGCGCCAGCCGCCGACCGGGACAAACGAACACTGAAGCTTTCTTT. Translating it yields CASRRPGQTNTEAFF.

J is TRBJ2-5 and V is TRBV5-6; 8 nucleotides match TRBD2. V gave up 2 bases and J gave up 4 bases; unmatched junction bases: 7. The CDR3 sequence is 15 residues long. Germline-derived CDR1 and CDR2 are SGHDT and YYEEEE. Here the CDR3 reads CASSLGRGAPETQYF. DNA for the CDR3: TGTGCCAGCAGCTTAGGGCGGGGGGCCCCAGAGACCCAGTACTTC.

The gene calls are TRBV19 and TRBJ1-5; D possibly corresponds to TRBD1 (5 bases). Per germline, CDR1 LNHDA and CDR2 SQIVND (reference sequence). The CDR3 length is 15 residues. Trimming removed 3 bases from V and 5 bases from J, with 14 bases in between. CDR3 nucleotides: TGTGCCAGTAGTATTGGGGCCCTCGGAGATCAGCCCCAGCATTTT. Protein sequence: CASSIGALGDQPQHF.

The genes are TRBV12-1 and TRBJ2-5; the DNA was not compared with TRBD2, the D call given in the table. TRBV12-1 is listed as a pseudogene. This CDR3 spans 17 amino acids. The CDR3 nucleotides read TGTGCCAGCAGCTTTGCCGGGACTGGCACGGGAGAGGAGACCCAGTACTTC. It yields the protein CASSFAGTGTGEETQYF.

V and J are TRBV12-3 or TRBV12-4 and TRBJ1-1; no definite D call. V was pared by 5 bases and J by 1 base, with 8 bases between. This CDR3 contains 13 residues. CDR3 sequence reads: CASSTKTNTEAFF. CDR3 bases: TGTGCCAGCAGTACTAAGACGAACACTGAAGCTTTCTTT.

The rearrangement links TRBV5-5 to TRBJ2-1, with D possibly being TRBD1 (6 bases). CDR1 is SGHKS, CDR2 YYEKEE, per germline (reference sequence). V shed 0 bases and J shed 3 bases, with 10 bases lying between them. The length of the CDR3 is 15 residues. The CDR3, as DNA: TGTGCCAGCAGCTTGGATCAGGGGTTCTACAATGAGCAGTTCTTC. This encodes CASSLDQGFYNEQFF.

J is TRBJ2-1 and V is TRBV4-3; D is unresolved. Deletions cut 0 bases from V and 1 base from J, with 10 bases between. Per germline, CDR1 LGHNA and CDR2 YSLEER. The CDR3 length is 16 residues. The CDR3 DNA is TGCGCCAGCAGCCAAGATCTTTGGGCGTCCTACAATGAGCAGTTCTTC. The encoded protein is CASSQDLWASYNEQFF.

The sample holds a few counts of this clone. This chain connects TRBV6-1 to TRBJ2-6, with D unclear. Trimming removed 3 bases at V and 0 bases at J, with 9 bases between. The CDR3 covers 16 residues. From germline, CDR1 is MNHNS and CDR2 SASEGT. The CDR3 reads CASSDYGISGANVLTF. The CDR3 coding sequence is TGTGCCAGCAGTGATTATGGCATCTCTGGGGCCAACGTCCTGACTTTC.

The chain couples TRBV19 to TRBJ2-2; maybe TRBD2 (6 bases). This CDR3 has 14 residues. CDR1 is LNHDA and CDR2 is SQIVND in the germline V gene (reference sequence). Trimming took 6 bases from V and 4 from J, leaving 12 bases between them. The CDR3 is CASRVAAGTGELFF. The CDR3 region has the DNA TGTGCCAGTAGAGTAGCAGCGGGCACCGGGGAGCTGTTTTTT.

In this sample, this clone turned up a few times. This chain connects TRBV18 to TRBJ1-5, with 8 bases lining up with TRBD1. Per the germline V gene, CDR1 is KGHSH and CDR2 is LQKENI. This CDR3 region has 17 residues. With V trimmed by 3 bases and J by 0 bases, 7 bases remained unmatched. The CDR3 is CASSPRDRRGSNQPQHF. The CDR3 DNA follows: TGTGCCAGCTCACCCCGGGACAGGCGGGGTAGCAATCAGCCCCAGCATTTT.